These 5 T cell receptor beta chains were sequenced from one sample in a study of cytomegalovirus exposure and HLA in healthy donors. The PCR employed 60 Vbeta primers together with 13 Jbeta primers. TCRdb's copy holds only in-frame clones and misses some; the assay was immunoSEQ multiplex PCR. This sample yields some 150,000 clones, of which approximately 70% are seen a single time; under 2.5% belongs to the top ten. Sequencing was done on a sample of PBMCs. The source is a human donor in good health.

V and J are TRBV9 and TRBJ1-2; 8 bases map to TRBD1. Germline loops: CDR1 SGDLS, CDR2 YYNGEE. Trimming at V came to 3 bases and at J to 5 bases, leaving 15 bases not matched to a gene. CDR3 length: 17 amino acids. CDR3 sequence reads: CASSGRQGTIMDYGYTF. In DNA form, the CDR3 reads TGTGCCAGCAGCGGACGACAGGGGACCATCATGGATTATGGCTACACCTTC.

The chain links TRBV7-9 to TRBJ1-1; TRBD1 matches 12 bases. After removal of 5 bases from V and 7 bases from J, the junction contained 11 bases not matched to a gene. The CDR3 consists of 16 residues. Germline values: CDR1 SEHNR, CDR2 FQNEAQ (reference sequence). DNA for the CDR3: TGTGCCAGCAGCGCCCCCGGGACAGGGGGCGCCGGTGAAGCTTTCTTT. Protein sequence: CASSAPGTGGAGEAFF.

Remarks on this clone: The junction differs from germline at one of its ends, possibly a read error. The V and J genes are TRBV5-4 and TRBJ1-6, with D possibly being TRBD1 (5 bases). Per germline, CDR1 SGHNT and CDR2 YYREEE (reference sequence). There are 15 residues in the CDR3. The CDR3 DNA reads TGTGCCGGCAGCTCCGGGGGGGACTCGAATTCACCCCTCCACTTT. The encoded protein is CAGSSGGDSNSPLHF.

The genes are TRBV5-4 and TRBJ1-2; 8 bases agree with TRBD1. The ends lost 2 bases at V and 6 bases at J; junction bases unmatched: 15. This CDR3 comprises 17 residues. In germline, CDR1 is SGHNT, CDR2 YYREEE (reference sequence). DNA of the CDR3: TGTGCCAGCAGCTTACCCCTTGGACAGGGACTTAGGGATGGCTACACCTTC. Its protein is CASSLPLGQGLRDGYTF. The full variable domain, in which reference TRBV5-4 and TRBJ1-2 provide the parts outside the CDR3, is ETGVTQSPTHLIKTRGQQVTLRCSSQSGHNTVSWYQQALGQGPQFIFQYYREEENGRGNFPPRFSGLQFPNYSSELNVNALELDDSALYLCASSLPLGQGLRDGYTFGSGTRLTVV.

The gene calls are TRBV7-9 and TRBJ2-7, with 7 bases that match TRBD1. Trimming took 4 bases from V and 2 from J; bases not matched to a gene: 8. CDR1 and CDR2 from the germline V gene are SEHNR and FQNEAQ (reference sequence). The CDR3 loop spans 15 amino acids. CDR3 residues: CASSSSGTETYEQYF. Here the CDR3 DNA reads TGTGCCAGCAGCTCATCCGGGACAGAGACCTACGAGCAGTACTTC.